Listed below are T cell receptor beta chains from one sample, sequenced in a study of blood T cell repertoires in COVID-19. Libraries were prepared by immunoSEQ multiplex PCR; TCRdb keeps only in-frame clonotypes and omits some of them. Of roughly 100,000 clones listed, around 87% are singletons. Sequenced input: peripheral blood. These receptors all come from a woman aged 25-40 years with acute or convalescent COVID-19. CDR3s include the opening cysteine and the closing phenylalanine or tryptophan. The D gene is left open where the match is weak. For some rows the clone size is stated as once, few or many, or as a class when expanded; others skip it.

>TRBD2|15|TRBJ2-3|TRBV27|NA
CASSSSGGARDTQYF
TGTGCCAGCAGTTCCTCCGGGGGGGCTAGGGATACGCAGTATTTT
>TRBD2|16|TRBJ2-2|TRBV6-6|NA
CASSPHLTSGGGELFF
TGTGCCAGCAGTCCCCACTTGACTAGCGGGGGAGGGGAGCTGTTTTTT
>NA|15|TRBJ2-1|TRBV14|NA
CASSRESYSYNEQFF
TGTGCCAGCAGCCGGGAGAGTTACTCCTACAATGAGCAGTTCTTC
>NA|12|TRBJ2-3|TRBV29-1|NA
CSVEARDYTQYF
TGCAGCGTTGAAGCCCGGGACTATACGCAGTATTTT
>NA|13|TRBJ2-7|TRBV20-1|NA
CSASGGPSYEQYF
TGCAGTGCTAGTGGGGGGCCTTCCTACGAGCAGTACTTC
>NA|14|TRBJ1-4|TRBV19|NA
CASSSSGQYEKLFF
TGTGCCAGTAGTTCATCCGGACAGTATGAAAAACTGTTTTTT
>TRBD1|13|TRBJ1-2|TRBV2|few
CASSPGGAGGYTF
TGTGCCAGCAGTCCAGGGGGCGCGGGTGGCTACACCTTC
>TRBD2|15|TRBJ2-5|TRBV7-2|once
CASSLVGNLAGTQYF
TGTGCCAGCAGCTTAGTAGGAAACCTAGCGGGGACCCAGTACTTC
>TRBD2|18|TRBJ2-3|TRBV9|few
CASSVGRTSGDLTDTQYF
TGTGCCAGCAGCGTAGGGAGGACTAGCGGGGACCTGACGGATACGCAGTATTTT
>NA|12|TRBJ2-7|TRBV12-3/TRBV12-4|few
CASGDTSYEQYF
TGTGCCAGCGGGGACACCTCCTACGAGCAGTACTTC
>NA|14|TRBJ1-1|TRBV11-2|NA
CASSLESHRSEAFF
TGTGCCAGCAGCTTAGAGTCCCACCGGTCTGAAGCTTTCTTT
>NA|13|TRBJ1-1|TRBV28|NA
CASSLGRAEETFF
TGTGCCAGCAGTTTAGGGCGAGCGGAGGAAACTTTCTTT
>NA|17|TRBJ2-7|TRBV7-8|NA
CASSSGIVSGPSYEQYF
TGTGCCAGCAGCTCAGGTATTGTGAGCGGGCCCTCCTACGAGCAGTACTTC
>NA|14|TRBJ1-6|TRBV5-8|NA
CASSRDFSLSPLHF
TGTGCCAGCAGCCGGGACTTCTCGTTATCACCCCTCCACTTT
>TRBD2|13|TRBJ2-1|TRBV9|NA
CASGTTSPNEQFF
TGTGCCAGTGGGACGACTAGCCCCAATGAGCAGTTCTTC
>TRBD1|17|TRBJ2-3|TRBV19|NA
CASSTLQGQPSTDTQYF
TGTGCCAGTAGTACCCTCCAGGGACAGCCTAGCACAGATACGCAGTATTTT
>NA|14|TRBJ2-1|TRBV11-2|NA
CASSLASIYNEQFF
TGTGCCAGCAGCTTAGCATCAATCTACAATGAGCAGTTCTTC
>NA|13|TRBJ1-6|TRBV7-3|NA
CASSIHSNSPLHF
TGTGCCAGCAGCATCCACTCCAATTCACCCCTCCACTTT
>TRBD1|13|TRBJ1-2|TRBV27|NA
CASTSDRGEGYTF
TGTGCCAGCACTTCAGACAGGGGAGAAGGCTACACCTTC
>TRBD2|15|TRBJ2-1|TRBV7-8|once
CASSLDRGGYNEQFF
TGTGCCAGCAGCTTAGACCGGGGGGGATACAATGAGCAGTTCTTC
>TRBD1|15|TRBJ1-1|TRBV5-1|once
CASSFGTGVGTEAFF
TGCGCCAGCAGCTTTGGGACAGGGGTGGGAACTGAAGCTTTCTTT